The rows below give T cell receptor beta chains drawn from one sample of a study of blood T cells in healthy people across ages. Via MiXCR, TCRdb re-called the 5' RACE reads, giving one row per CDR3 protein. In the table there are 800,000 or so distinct CDR3 sequences, about half of which are singletons. The sequenced material came from blood. The source is a man at least 80 years old in good health. CDR3s include the opening cysteine and the closing phenylalanine or tryptophan. D genes are given only for firm matches. Clone size is shown for a subset of rows, as once, few, many or a class of expanded clone.

v_call,j_call,d_call,clone_size,cdr3_length,cdr3_nt,cdr3_aa
TRBV29-1,TRBJ2-3,TRBD2,many,13,TGCAGCGTTAAGACTAGCGGGGGCGATACGCAGTATTTT,CSVKTSGGDTQYF
TRBV29-1,TRBJ1-2,-,few,13,TGCAGCGTGTCGCGGACAGCTACGAGCGGCTACACCTTC,CSVSRTATSGYTF
TRBV28,TRBJ2-7,TRBD1,-,14,TGTGCCAGCAGAGGACAGGGGGCTTCCTACGAGCAGTACTTC,CASRGQGASYEQYF
TRBV12-3/TRBV12-4,TRBJ2-7,TRBD2,-,15,TGTGCCGGCAGTTTAGCGGGAGTCCAAAGGTACGAGCAGTACTTC,CAGSLAGVQRYEQYF
TRBV4-2,TRBJ1-5,TRBD1,many,16,TGTGCCAGCAGCTCTAGACAGGGCGCCCCGAATCAGCCCCAGCATTTT,CASSSRQGAPNQPQHF
TRBV21-1,TRBJ2-7,-,-,14,TGTGCCAGATTGGACAGGGAATTCTCCTACGAGCAGTACTTC,CARLDREFSYEQYF
TRBV14,TRBJ1-1,TRBD1,once,17,TGTGCCAGCAGCCCGACACAGGGGCGGGTGCCGGACACTGAAGCTTTCTTT,CASSPTQGRVPDTEAFF
TRBV6-7,TRBJ2-2,-,-,16,TGTGCCAGCAGTGAGGGACCACCAAAGGGCACCGGGGAGCTGTTTTTT,CASSEGPPKGTGELFF
TRBV7-2,TRBJ2-3,-,-,15,TGTGCCAGCAGCTTGCAGAGCGATAGCACAGATACGCAGTATTTT,CASSLQSDSTDTQYF
TRBV6-6,TRBJ2-5,-,-,15,TGTGCCAGCAGTTACTCTGTGGGGGCCCAAGAGACCCAGTACTTC,CASSYSVGAQETQYF
TRBV5-1,TRBJ2-1,TRBD2,-,16,TGCGCCAGCAGCAGACTAGCGGCTGGAAACTACAATGAGCAGTTCTTC,CASSRLAAGNYNEQFF
TRBV7-2,TRBJ1-4,-,few,14,TGTGCCAGCAGACCTACTCCAACTAATGAAAAACTGTTTTTT,CASRPTPTNEKLFF
TRBV6-6,TRBJ2-7,-,-,15,TGTGCCAGCAGTCCCCAGGGACAAGGAGCAAATGAGCAGTACTTC,CASSPQGQGANEQYF
TRBV27,TRBJ2-1,TRBD2,-,14,TGTGCCAGCAAACCACTAGCGGGGAACAATGAGCAGTTCTTC,CASKPLAGNNEQFF
TRBV29-1,TRBJ1-1,-,-,12,TGCAGCGTTGCTAGGGGTTACACTGAAGCTTTCTTT,CSVARGYTEAFF
TRBV14,TRBJ1-1,-,-,12,TGTGCCAGCAACCAAGAAGGGACTGAAGCTTTCTTT,CASNQEGTEAFF
TRBV6-5,TRBJ2-5,-,few,15,TGTGCCAGCAGTTACCAGAGCCTTGCCGGGGAGACCCAGTACTTC,CASSYQSLAGETQYF
TRBV29-1,TRBJ1-1,TRBD1,-,13,TGCAGCGTTAGAGGGGGCTCGAAACGGGGTGCTTTCTTT,CSVRGGSKRGAFF
TRBV20-1,TRBJ2-5,-,few,14,TGCAGTGCCTTCGGCGGGACTCCCCCAGAGACCCAGTACTTC,CSAFGGTPPETQYF
TRBV29-1,TRBJ2-5,-,many,12,TGCAGCGTTAGCCGGGAGCAAGAGACCCAGTACTTC,CSVSREQETQYF
TRBV7-9,TRBJ2-5,-,few,14,TGTGCCAGCGGCAGAACTAGCCTCCCCGAGACCCAGTACTTC,CASGRTSLPETQYF
TRBV5-1,TRBJ2-2,-,few,15,TGCGCCAGCAGCTTGCCAGCGGGGAACACCGGGGAGCTGTTTTTT,CASSLPAGNTGELFF
TRBV9,TRBJ2-7,-,-,16,TGTGCCAGCAGCACCGCGACTAGGCTCTCCTACAATGAGCAGTACTTC,CASSTATRLSYNEQYF
TRBV10-3,TRBJ2-3,-,few,15,TGTGCCATCAGTGCCGGCCCCCCTGGCACAGATACGCAGTATTTT,CAISAGPPGTDTQYF
TRBV5-1,TRBJ1-4,TRBD1,few,17,TGCGCCAGCAGCTGGGGGACAGGGGACATAACTAATGAAAAACTGTTTTTT,CASSWGTGDITNEKLFF
TRBV18,TRBJ2-7,-,-,15,TGTGCCAGCTCACCACCCGAGGGGGTAACTTGGGAGCAGTACTTC,CASSPPEGVTWEQYF
TRBV28,TRBJ2-7,TRBD2,-,15,TGTGCCAGCAACCCTCTAGCGGGGTCCTACAATGAGCAGTACTTC,CASNPLAGSYNEQYF
TRBV18,TRBJ2-1,-,-,13,TGTGCCAGCTCACCACTGGATAGGACTGAGCAGTTCTTC,CASSPLDRTEQFF
TRBV20-1,TRBJ2-7,TRBD2,-,17,TGCAGTGCTAGCGAAGTACGGACTAGCGGGAGCTCCTACGAGCAGTACTTC,CSASEVRTSGSSYEQYF
TRBV5-1,TRBJ2-2,-,-,18,TGCGCCAGCAGCTTAGACCTTAGCGCACGAGTTACCACCGGGGAGCTGTTTTTT,CASSLDLSARVTTGELFF
TRBV27,TRBJ2-3,TRBD2,-,15,TGTGCCAGCACTCAACGGACTAGCGGCACAGATACGCAGTATTTT,CASTQRTSGTDTQYF
TRBV3-1,TRBJ2-3,TRBD2,-,17,TGTGCCAGCAGCCTGAAGCGAGCGGGAAGTGGTACAGATACGCAGTATTTT,CASSLKRAGSGTDTQYF
TRBV7-2,TRBJ1-5,-,few,13,TGTGCCAGCAGCGGTCGACGAGGCCAGCCCCAGCATTTT,CASSGRRGQPQHF